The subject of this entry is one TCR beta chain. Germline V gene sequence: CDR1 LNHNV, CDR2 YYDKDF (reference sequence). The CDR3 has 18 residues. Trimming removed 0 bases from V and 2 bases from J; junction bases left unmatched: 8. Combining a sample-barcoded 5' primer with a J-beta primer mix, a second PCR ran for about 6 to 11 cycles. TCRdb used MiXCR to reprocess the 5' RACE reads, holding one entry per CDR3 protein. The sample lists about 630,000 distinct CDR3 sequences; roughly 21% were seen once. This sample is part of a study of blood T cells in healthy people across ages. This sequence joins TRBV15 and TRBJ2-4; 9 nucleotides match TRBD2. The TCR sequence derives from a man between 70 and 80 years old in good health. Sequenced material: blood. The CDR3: CATSRESSGTASKNIQYF. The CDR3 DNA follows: TGTGCCACCAGCAGAGAGTCTAGCGGGACGGCGTCCAAAAACATTCAGTACTTC.